This record looks at one T cell receptor (beta chain) sequence and its context. Its antigen is unknown. PCR was performed using 60 Vbeta and 13 Jbeta primers. TCRdb's copy holds only in-frame clones and misses some; the assay was immunoSEQ multiplex PCR. The data show about 140,000 clones, with around 82% seen just once and more than 2.5% held by the top ten. The data originate from a study of cytomegalovirus exposure and HLA in healthy donors. General observations from the study: Reported results showed that the classifier diagnosed cytomegalovirus status with high specificity and sensitivity. In a later analysis, TCR beta V- and J-gene trimming showed a link to a missense DCLRE1C variant. TCR beta V segments were, for the most part, productive about 87% or about 30% of the time in an earlier analysis. Sequencing had likely introduced a cluster of highly shared sequence variants as an artifact.

Looked up from germline, CDR1 is MDHEN and CDR2 is SYDVKM. V trimming: 2 bases; J trimming: 5 bases; junction bases outside the gene matches: 0. The CDR3 loop spans 13 amino acids. The clonotype comes from a man aged 18 to 29 in good health and CMV-seropositive. The sequenced material came from PBMCs. The chain employs TRBV28 and TRBJ2-1; 7 nucleotides agree with TRBD1. For the CDR3, the DNA is TGTGCCAGCAGTTTAGACAGGGACAATGAGCAGTTCTTC. It encodes CASSLDRDNEQFF.